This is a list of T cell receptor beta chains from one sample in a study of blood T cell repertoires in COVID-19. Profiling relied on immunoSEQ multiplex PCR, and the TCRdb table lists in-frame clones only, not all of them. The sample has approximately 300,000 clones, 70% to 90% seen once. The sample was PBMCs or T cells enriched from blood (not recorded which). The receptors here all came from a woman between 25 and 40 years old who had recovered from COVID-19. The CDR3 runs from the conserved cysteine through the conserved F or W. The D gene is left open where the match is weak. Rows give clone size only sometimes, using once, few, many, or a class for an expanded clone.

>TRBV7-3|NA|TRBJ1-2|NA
CASSSPRGGYTF
TGTGCCAGCAGCTCCCCCAGGGGCGGCTACACCTTC
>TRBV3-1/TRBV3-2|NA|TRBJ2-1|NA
CASSQDGGRSYNEQFF
TGTGCCAGCAGCCAAGACGGAGGCAGGTCCTACAATGAGCAGTTCTTC
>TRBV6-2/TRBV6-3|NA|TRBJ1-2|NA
CASSAPASYGYTF
TGTGCCAGCAGTGCCCCTGCTAGCTATGGCTACACCTTC
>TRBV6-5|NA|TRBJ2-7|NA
CASSSDTSYEQYF
TGTGCCAGCAGCTCTGACACCTCCTACGAGCAGTACTTC
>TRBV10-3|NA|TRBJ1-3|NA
CAISEQAAGAGGNTIYF
TGTGCCATCAGTGAGCAAGCCGCGGGGGCTGGAGGAAACACCATATATTTT
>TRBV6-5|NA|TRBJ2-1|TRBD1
CASSSMRSGTAEQFF
TGTGCCAGCAGTTCAATGCGATCAGGGACAGCTGAGCAGTTCTTC
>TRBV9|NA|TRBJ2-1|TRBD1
CASSVVGQVSYNEQFF
TGTGCCAGCAGCGTAGTTGGACAGGTTTCCTACAATGAGCAGTTCTTC
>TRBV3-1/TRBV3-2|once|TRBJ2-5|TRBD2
CASSPGLAGSGETQYF
TGTGCCAGCAGCCCCGGACTAGCGGGGTCTGGGGAGACCCAGTACTTC
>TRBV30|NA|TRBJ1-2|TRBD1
CAWTGGWGYGYTF
TGTGCCTGGACAGGGGGCTGGGGCTATGGCTACACCTTC
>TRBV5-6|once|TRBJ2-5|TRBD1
CASSLAGQGFGETQYF
TGTGCCAGCAGCTTAGCGGGACAGGGGTTTGGGGAGACCCAGTACTTC
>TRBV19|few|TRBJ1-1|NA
CASSIQGNTEAFF
TGTGCCAGTAGTATACAGGGGAACACTGAAGCTTTCTTT
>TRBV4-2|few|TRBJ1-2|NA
CASSQDLAGNYGYTF
TGTGCCAGCAGCCAAGATTTAGCCGGGAACTATGGCTACACCTTC
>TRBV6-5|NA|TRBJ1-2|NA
CASSYSRAEGYGYTF
TGTGCCAGCAGTTACTCGAGAGCGGAGGGCTATGGCTACACCTTC
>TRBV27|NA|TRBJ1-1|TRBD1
CASSLHRHRGRGNTEAFF
TGTGCCAGCAGTCTACACCGGCACAGGGGGCGAGGGAACACTGAAGCTTTCTTT
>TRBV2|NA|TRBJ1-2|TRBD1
CASTEDRGGGYTF
TGTGCCAGCACCGAGGACAGGGGAGGCGGCTACACCTTC
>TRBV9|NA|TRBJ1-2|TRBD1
CASSSGQAEGGYTF
TGTGCCAGCAGCAGCGGACAGGCGGAGGGAGGCTACACCTTC
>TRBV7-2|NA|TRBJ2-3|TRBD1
CASSRVGQAMGTDTQYF
TGTGCCAGCAGCCGGGTCGGACAGGCAATGGGAACAGATACGCAGTATTTT
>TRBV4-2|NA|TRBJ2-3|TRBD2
CASSQQRGGTDTQYF
TGTGCCAGCAGCCAGCAGCGGGGGGGCACAGATACGCAGTATTTT
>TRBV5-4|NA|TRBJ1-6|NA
CASSVDASSPLHF
TGTGCCAGCAGCGTGGACGCGAGTTCACCCCTCCACTTT
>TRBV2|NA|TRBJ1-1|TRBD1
CATETGWNTEAFF
TGTGCCACCGAGACAGGGTGGAACACTGAAGCTTTCTTT
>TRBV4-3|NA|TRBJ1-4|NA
CASSLQNRPSNEKLFF
TGCGCCAGCAGCCTACAGAACAGGCCGTCTAATGAAAAACTGTTTTTT
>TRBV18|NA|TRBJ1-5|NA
CASSASSNQPQHF
TGTGCCAGCTCAGCGTCCAGCAATCAGCCCCAGCATTTT
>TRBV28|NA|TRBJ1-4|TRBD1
CASSEQGATNEKLFF
TGTGCCAGCAGCGAACAGGGGGCAACTAATGAAAAACTGTTTTTT
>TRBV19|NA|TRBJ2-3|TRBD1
CASKSRPGQGSDTQYF
TGTGCCAGCAAATCGCGTCCGGGACAGGGATCAGATACGCAGTATTTT
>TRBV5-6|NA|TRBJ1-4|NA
CASSLGIEEKLFF
TGTGCCAGCAGCTTGGGTATAGAGGAAAAACTGTTTTTT
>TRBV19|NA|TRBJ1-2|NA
CASRATASNYGYTF
TGTGCCAGTAGAGCGACAGCCTCCAACTATGGCTACACCTTC
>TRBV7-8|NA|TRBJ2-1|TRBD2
CASSLEASGHNEQFF
TGTGCCAGCAGCTTAGAGGCTAGCGGGCACAATGAGCAGTTCTTC